This TCR beta chain was obtained from a study of blood T cell repertoires in COVID-19. Study background: Material from acute and convalescent COVID-19 was sourced from the United States, Italy and Spain. The cDNA or gDNA used as material had been derived from T cells, B-cell-depleted T cells, or PBMCs.

The germline V and J ends were trimmed by 5 bases and 2 bases, with 13 bases remaining between them. Germline CDR1 and CDR2: LNHDA and SQIVND (reference sequence). This CDR3 has 14 amino acids. Under the authors' procedure: Researchers report that nucleated cell counts were estimated from reference gene primer amplification. TCRdb keeps only in-frame clones here, not all; method: immunoSEQ multiplex PCR. The V and J calls and clone size were taken over from that table, and D and trimming were inferred from the DNA. This sample has some 170,000 clones, with about 81% found just once. Material for sequencing was peripheral blood. This clonotype originated in a man aged 55 to 70 with active or convalescent COVID-19. The V gene is TRBV19, the J gene TRBJ2-7; D uncertain. The CDR3 bases are TGTGCCAGTAGTCCCCTCCTCAAGCCCTACGAGCAGTACTTC. Encoded protein: CASSPLLKPYEQYF.